This paragraph covers one TCR beta chain sequence. Its antigen is not identified. The data were obtained in a study of T cell repertoires in cytomegalovirus infection. TCRdb analysed the reads with MiXCR anew, one entry per CDR3 protein. Found here are about 920,000 distinct CDR3 sequences, about 33% of them singletons; the top ten hold around an eighth. The source is a human donor in good health (CMV status not recorded). Some clones in this sample may be carry-over from other donors' samples. Sequences were derived from cultured CD8+ T cells from PBMCs, sampled from culture after CMV antigen stimulation.

The CDR3: CATSRDGTSGDTQYF. CDR3 coding DNA: TGTGCCACCAGCAGAGATGGGACTAGCGGAGATACGCAGTATTTT. The rearrangement joins TRBV15 to TRBJ2-3; 11 positions agree with TRBD2. The CDR3 extends over 15 amino acids. Looked up from germline, CDR1 is LNHNV and CDR2 is YYDKDF (reference sequence). Trimming took 0 bases from V and 5 from J; bases not matched to a gene: 1. Supplemented by reference TRBV15 and TRBJ2-3, the full variable domain reads DAMVIQNPRYQVTQFGKPVTLSCSQTLNHNVMYWYQQKSSQAPKLLFHYYDKDFNNEADTPDNFQSRRPNTSFCFLDIRSPGLGDTAMYLCATSRDGTSGDTQYFGPGTRLTVL.